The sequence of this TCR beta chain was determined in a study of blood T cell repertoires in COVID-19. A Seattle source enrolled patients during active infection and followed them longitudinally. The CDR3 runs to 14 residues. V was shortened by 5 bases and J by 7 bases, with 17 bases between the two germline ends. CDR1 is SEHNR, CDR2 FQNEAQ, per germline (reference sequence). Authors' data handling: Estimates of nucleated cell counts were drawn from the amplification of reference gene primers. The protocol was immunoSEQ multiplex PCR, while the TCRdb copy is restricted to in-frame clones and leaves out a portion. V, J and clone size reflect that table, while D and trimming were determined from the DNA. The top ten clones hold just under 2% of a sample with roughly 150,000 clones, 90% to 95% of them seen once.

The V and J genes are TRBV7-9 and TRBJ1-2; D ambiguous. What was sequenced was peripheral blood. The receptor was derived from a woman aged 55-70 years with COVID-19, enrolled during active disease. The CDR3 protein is CASSPSGRGIGYTF. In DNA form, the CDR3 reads TGTGCCAGCAGCCCCTCCGGGCGCGGGATTGGCTACACCTTC.